This T cell receptor beta chain was recovered during a study of OX40 agonist ivuxolimab in advanced cancers. Trimming took 4 bases from V and 4 from J, leaving 11 bases between them. The CDR3 totals 13 residues. CDR1 SGHDT and CDR2 YYEEEE come from the germline V gene. Sequencing used immunoSEQ multiplex PCR; TCRdb keeps in-frame clones, though not all of them. The top ten hold 25% to 35% of the sample, which has about 59,000 clones, 80% to 85% seen once. Autoimmune disease history or systemic immunosuppression led to patient exclusion. This clone was detected only a few times. This rearrangement joins TRBV5-6 to TRBJ1-2; D is unclear. This sequence originates from an adult with an advanced solid tumor such as melanoma, head and neck, liver or kidney cancer. The sequences come from CD4+ or CD8+ T cells sorted from blood, collected in a trial of the OX40 agonist ivuxolimab. The CDR3 loop is CASSPDGAYGYTF. CDR3 in DNA: TGTGCCAGCAGCCCCGACGGAGCCTATGGCTACACCTTC.